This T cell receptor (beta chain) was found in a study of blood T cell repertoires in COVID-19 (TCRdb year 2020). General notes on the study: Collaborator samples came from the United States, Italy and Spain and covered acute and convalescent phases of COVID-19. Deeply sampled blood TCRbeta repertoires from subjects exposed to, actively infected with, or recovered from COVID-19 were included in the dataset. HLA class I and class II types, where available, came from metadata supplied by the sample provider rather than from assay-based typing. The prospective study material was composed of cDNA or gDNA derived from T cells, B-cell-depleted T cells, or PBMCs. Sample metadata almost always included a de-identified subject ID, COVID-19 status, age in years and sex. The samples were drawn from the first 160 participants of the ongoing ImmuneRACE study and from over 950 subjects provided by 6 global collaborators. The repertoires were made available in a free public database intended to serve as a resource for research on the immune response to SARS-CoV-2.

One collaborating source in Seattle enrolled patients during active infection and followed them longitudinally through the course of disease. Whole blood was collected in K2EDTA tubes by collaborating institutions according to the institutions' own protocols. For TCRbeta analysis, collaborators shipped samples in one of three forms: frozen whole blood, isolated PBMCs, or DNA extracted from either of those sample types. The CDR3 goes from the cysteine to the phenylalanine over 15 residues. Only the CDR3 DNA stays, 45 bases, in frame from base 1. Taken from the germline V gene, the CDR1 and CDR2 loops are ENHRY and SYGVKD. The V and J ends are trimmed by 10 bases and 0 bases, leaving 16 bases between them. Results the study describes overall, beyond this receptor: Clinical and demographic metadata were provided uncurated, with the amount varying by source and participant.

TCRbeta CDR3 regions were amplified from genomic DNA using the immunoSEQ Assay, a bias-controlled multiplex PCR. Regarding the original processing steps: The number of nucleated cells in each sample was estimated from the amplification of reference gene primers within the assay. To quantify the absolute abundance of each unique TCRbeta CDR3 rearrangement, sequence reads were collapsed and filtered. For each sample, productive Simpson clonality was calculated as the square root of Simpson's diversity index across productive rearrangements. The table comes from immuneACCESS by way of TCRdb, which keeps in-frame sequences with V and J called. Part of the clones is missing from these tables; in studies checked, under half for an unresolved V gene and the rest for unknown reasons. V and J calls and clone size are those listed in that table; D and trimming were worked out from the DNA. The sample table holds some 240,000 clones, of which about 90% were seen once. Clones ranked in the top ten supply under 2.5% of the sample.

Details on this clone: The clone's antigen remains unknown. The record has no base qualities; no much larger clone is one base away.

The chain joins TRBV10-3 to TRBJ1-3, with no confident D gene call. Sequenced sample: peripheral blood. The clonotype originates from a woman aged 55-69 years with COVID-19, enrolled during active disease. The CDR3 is CASAPLGSSGNTIYF. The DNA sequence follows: TGTGCCAGCGCCCCACTGGGGAGCTCTGGAAACACCATATATTTT.